Below, 23 T cell receptor beta chains from the same sample are listed, as sequenced in a study of cytomegalovirus exposure and HLA in healthy donors. PCR involved 60 Vbeta and 13 Jbeta primers. TCRdb keeps only in-frame clones here, not all; method: immunoSEQ multiplex PCR. The sample records about 130,000 clones, 70% to 80% being singletons. Sequenced: PBMCs. These receptors were obtained from a man in his fifties in good health and CMV-seronegative.

The genes are TRBV10-3 and TRBJ2-7, with TRBD2 matching over 7 bases. CDR3 size: 16 residues. Per germline, CDR1 ENHRY and CDR2 SYGVKD. V lost 1 base and J lost 1; bases outside the gene matches: 7. CDR3 in amino acids: CAISEYGGEGSYEQYF. The DNA of the CDR3 is TGTGCCATCAGTGAGTATGGGGGGGAAGGGTCCTACGAGCAGTACTTC.

This clone was seen a single time. The chain combines TRBV18 with TRBJ2-1, with D tentatively TRBD1 (6 bases). The V gene lost 3 bases and the J gene lost 7 bases, with 16 bases spanning the gap. CDR3 size: 15 residues. The germline V gene has CDR1 KGHSH and CDR2 LQKENI. The CDR3 DNA reads as TGTGCCAGCTCACCTGCGGCCAGGGGTCGGAATGAGCAGTTCTTC. Protein: CASSPAARGRNEQFF.

The rearrangement uses TRBV6-1 and TRBJ2-7, with a weak D call TRBD1 (6 bases). Trimming stripped 2 bases from V and 3 bases from J, with 11 bases between. Germline values: CDR1 MNHNS, CDR2 SASEGT. The length of the CDR3 is 14 residues. The CDR3: CASSEWTRGYEQYF. The CDR3 DNA is TGTGCCAGCAGTGAATGGACCAGGGGCTACGAGCAGTACTTC.

The rearrangement links TRBV19 to TRBJ2-7, with a weak D call TRBD1 (5 bases). CDR1 is LNHDA and CDR2 is SQIVND in the germline V gene (reference sequence). The CDR3 sequence is 14 residues long. V gave up 8 bases and J gave up 1 base, with 15 bases separating them. In nucleotides, the CDR3 is TGTGCCAGTTCTGAAGACAGAGCTTCCTACGAGCAGTACTTC. As protein: CASSEDRASYEQYF.

The J gene is TRBJ1-2, the V gene TRBV19; tentatively, D is TRBD1 (6 bases). Per the germline V gene, CDR1 is LNHDA and CDR2 is SQIVND (reference sequence). Trimming removed 5 bases at V and 4 bases at J, with 20 bases between. The CDR3 covers 16 residues. This CDR3 reads CASSPSGGRRGYGYTF. The CDR3 coding sequence is TGTGCCAGTAGTCCCTCCGGGGGGCGCCGGGGCTATGGCTACACCTTC.

The rearrangement joins TRBV5-1 to TRBJ2-2, with TRBD2 identical over 12 bases. V trimming: 0 bases; J trimming: 7 bases; junction bases outside the gene matches: 4. The germline V gene encodes CDR1 SGHRS and CDR2 YFSETQ. The CDR3 has 16 amino acids. The CDR3 region is CASSLAGTSGYGELFF. The CDR3 DNA sequence: TGCGCCAGCAGCTTGGCCGGGACTAGCGGGTACGGGGAGCTGTTTTTT.

This clone was detected once. The V and J genes are TRBV11-2 and TRBJ1-1; weak D call: TRBD1 (6 bases). V gave up 3 bases and J gave up 0 bases, with 20 bases separating them. In germline, CDR1 is SGHAT, CDR2 FQNNGV. This CDR3 is 18 amino acids long. DNA of the CDR3: TGTGCCAGCAGCTTCCTCCCAGGACAGCTTTATATGAACACTGAAGCTTTCTTT. Translated: CASSFLPGQLYMNTEAFF.

The chain joins TRBV4-1 to TRBJ2-7; 7 bases map to TRBD2. The V segment lost 0 bases and the J segment 6 bases; nucleotides outside the gene matches: 8. CDR3 size: 15 residues. Germline CDR1 MGHRA, CDR2 YSYEKL. The CDR3 DNA is TGCGCCAGCAGCCAAGACAGCGGCGGGGGTCTCGAGCAGTACTTC. Its translation is CASSQDSGGGLEQYF.

The chain combines TRBV10-3 with TRBJ1-4; TRBD1 is a possible D gene (5 bases). CDR1 and CDR2 from the germline V gene are ENHRY and SYGVKD. V was pared by 2 bases and J by 4 bases, with 8 bases between. The CDR3 is 14 residues long. The CDR3 DNA reads as TGTGCCATCAGTGAGGGACACAATAATGAAAAACTGTTTTTT. Amino acid sequence: CAISEGHNNEKLFF.

The chain uses TRBV6-5 and TRBJ2-1; the match to TRBD2 covers 9 bases. Germline-derived CDR1 and CDR2 are MNHEY and SVGAGI. CDR3 length equals 15 residues. Trimming at V came to 6 bases and at J to 4 bases, leaving 7 bases not matched to a gene. CDR3: CASRGRTSAYNEQFF. The CDR3 DNA follows: TGTGCCAGCAGGGGGCGGACTAGCGCTTACAATGAGCAGTTCTTC.

The chain recombines TRBV29-1 with TRBJ1-1; D is ambiguous. The CDR3 is 14 amino acids. CDR1 is SQVTM, CDR2 ANQGSEA, per germline. Trimming removed 6 bases at V and 0 bases at J, with 14 bases between. The CDR3: CSVGPAGLNTEAFF. The DNA for the CDR3 is TGCAGCGTGGGTCCAGCGGGTCTGAACACTGAAGCTTTCTTT.

V and J are TRBV27 and TRBJ2-2; 12 bases align to TRBD2. Germline V gene lookup returns CDR1 MNHEY and CDR2 SMNVEV (reference sequence). The CDR3 totals 15 residues. Trimming took 5 bases from V and 7 from J; bases not matched to a gene: 5. The CDR3 nucleotides read TGTGCCAGCAGTCCTAGCGGGAGGGCCGGCGGGGAGCTGTTTTTT. It yields the protein CASSPSGRAGGELFF.

The V call is TRBV29-1, the J call TRBJ2-2; D perhaps matches TRBD1 (6 bases). The V and J ends lost 6 bases and 4 bases respectively, with 12 bases between them. This CDR3 is 13 amino acids long. Germline lookup yields CDR1 SQVTM and CDR2 ANQGSEA. The chain's CDR3 is CSVARGSTGELFF. The CDR3 DNA reads as TGCAGCGTAGCCAGGGGTAGCACCGGGGAGCTGTTTTTT.

The rearrangement joins TRBV29-1 to TRBJ2-1, with 8 bases fitting TRBD2. Germline V gives CDR1 SQVTM, CDR2 ANQGSEA. The CDR3 runs to 14 residues. The V and J ends lost 4 bases and 0 bases, in that order; junction bases with no gene match: 2. Here the CDR3 DNA reads TGCAGCGTTGTAAGCGGGAGCTCCTACAATGAGCAGTTCTTC. Encoded protein: CSVVSGSSYNEQFF.

This clone was counted between two and nine times. The gene calls are TRBV10-3 and TRBJ2-7; 9 nucleotides align to TRBD2. From germline, CDR1 is ENHRY and CDR2 SYGVKD. V shed 10 bases, J shed 5 bases, and the junction held 9 bases outside the gene matches. The CDR3 extends over 13 amino acids. The CDR3 coding sequence is TGTGCCACTACGGATAGCGGGAGACACGAGCAGTACTTC. Translating gives CATTDSGRHEQYF.

The chain has TRBV5-4 and TRBJ1-1; 7 bases agree with TRBD1. V dropped 5 bases and J dropped 2; count of bases not matched to a gene: 9. The germline V gene encodes CDR1 SGHNT and CDR2 YYREEE (reference sequence). The CDR3 length is 15 residues. Here the CDR3 DNA reads TGTGCCAGCAGTCCTCCGACAGGGATCAACACTGAAGCTTTCTTT. Its translation: CASSPPTGINTEAFF.

This chain joins TRBV9 and TRBJ1-2, with TRBD1 matching 9 bases. The CDR3 extends over 15 amino acids. From germline, CDR1 is SGDLS and CDR2 YYNGEE. V was pared by 3 bases and J by 8 bases, with 11 bases of the junction left unmatched. The CDR3 nucleotides read TGTGCCAGCAGCGATAGACAGGGGGATGTGTCGGGCTACACCTTC. This translates into CASSDRQGDVSGYTF.

V and J are TRBV28 and TRBJ2-7; 7 bases are a match to TRBD2. The CDR3 covers 14 residues. V trimming: 7 bases; J trimming: 3 bases; junction bases outside the gene matches: 9. Germline-derived CDR1 and CDR2 are MDHEN and SYDVKM. CDR3 amino acids: CASTSSGGSYEQYF. CDR3 nucleotide sequence: TGTGCCAGCACTTCTTCGGGGGGAAGCTACGAGCAGTACTTC. The full variable domain, rest sourced from reference TRBV28 and TRBJ2-7, is DVKVTQSSRYLVKRTGEKVFLECVQDMDHENMFWYRQDPGLGLRLIYFSYDVKMKEKGDIPEGYSVSREKKERFSLILESASTNQTSMYLCASTSSGGSYEQYFGPGTRLTVT.

V usage is TRBV6-1 and J usage is TRBJ2-1, with D perhaps matching TRBD1 (5 bases). Germline assignment: CDR1 MNHNS and CDR2 SASEGT. Trimming removed 4 bases from V and 8 bases from J, with 18 bases in between. The CDR3 consists of 15 residues. The CDR3 DNA reads as TGTGCCAGCAGTGGAGCGACAGCCCTAAGCGATGAGCAGTTCTTC. Its translation is CASSGATALSDEQFF.

This clone was counted once. The V and J genes are TRBV11-2 and TRBJ2-4; 8 nucleotides match TRBD1. V lost 4 bases to trimming and J lost 4 bases; unmatched junction nucleotides: 6. The CDR3 is 15 residues long. Germline CDR1 reads SGHAT; CDR2 reads FQNNGV. The chain's CDR3 is CASSSIDRGKNIQYF. The CDR3 DNA is TGTGCCAGCAGCTCAATCGACAGGGGAAAAAACATTCAGTACTTC.

The sample holds a few counts of this clone. This rearrangement joins TRBV6-6 to TRBJ2-2, with 14 bases that match TRBD2. The CDR3 consists of 16 residues. The germline gives CDR1 MNHNY, CDR2 SVGAGI (reference sequence). With 6 bases clipped from V and 7 bases from J, the junction kept 7 bases outside the gene matches. CDR3: CASRYGLAGGVGELFF. Here the CDR3 DNA reads TGTGCCAGCAGATACGGACTAGCGGGAGGCGTCGGGGAGCTGTTTTTT.

The CDR3 sequence is CASRDGRDQETQYF. Written as DNA, the CDR3 is TGTGCCAGCAGAGACGGGCGGGACCAAGAGACCCAGTACTTC. The chain carries TRBV6-6 and TRBJ2-5, with TRBD2 as a possible D gene (5 bases). Germline CDR1 and CDR2: MNHNY and SVGAGI (reference sequence). CDR3 length: 14 amino acids. With 6 bases removed from V and 0 bases from J, the gap between germline ends came to 11 bases.

The gene calls are TRBV6-5 and TRBJ1-1; D perhaps matches TRBD1 (5 bases). CDR3 size: 14 residues. Germline V gives CDR1 MNHEY, CDR2 SVGAGI. The germline V and J ends were trimmed by 4 bases and 1 base, with 10 bases remaining between them. The CDR3 DNA sequence: TGTGCCAGCAGTTCCCCCGGACAGAACACTGAAGCTTTCTTT. Its protein product is CASSSPGQNTEAFF.